A single sample gave rise to the 4 T cell receptor beta chains below, sequenced in a study of blood T cell repertoires in COVID-19. Here immunoSEQ multiplex PCR was the method, and the copy in TCRdb shows in-frame clones only, minus some. The repertoire holds more than 450,000 clones, with roughly 87% as singletons. Sequencing input: PBMCs or T cells enriched from blood (not recorded which). These receptors originate from a woman between 18 and 30 years old who had recovered from COVID-19.

The V and J genes are TRBV19 and TRBJ2-1; TRBD2 matches at 11 bases. Germline V gene data show CDR1 as LNHDA and CDR2 as SQIVND (reference sequence). J lost 3 bases, V lost 7 bases, and 5 bases had no gene match. This CDR3 has 15 residues. CDR3 bases: TGTGCCAGTACCCAAACTAGCGGGGGCTACAATGAGCAGTTCTTC. Amino acid sequence: CASTQTSGGYNEQFF.

The chain combines TRBV5-1 with TRBJ2-5; maybe TRBD2 (6 bases). The V gene's germline CDR1 is SGHRS and CDR2 YFSETQ. The CDR3 length is 15 residues. Trimming cost V 1 base and J 4 bases, with 14 bases left between them. The CDR3 DNA follows: TGCGCCAGCAGCTTGAGGAGGGGCTCATTAGAGACCCAGTACTTC. Translating it yields CASSLRRGSLETQYF.

This clone was seen just once. This chain links TRBV30 with TRBJ1-1, with a weak D call TRBD1 (6 bases). CDR1 is GTSNPN and CDR2 is SVGIG in the germline V gene (reference sequence). CDR3 length equals 12 residues. The V and J ends lost 6 bases and 6 bases respectively, with 14 bases between them. The CDR3 DNA is TGTGCCTGTGCCCAGGGGATCGCTGAAGCTTTCTTT. Its protein product is CACAQGIAEAFF.

The chain uses TRBV6-5 and TRBJ1-3; unclear D gene. The CDR3 covers 16 residues. Germline assignment: CDR1 MNHEY and CDR2 SVGAGI. V lost 4 bases, J lost 4 bases, and 17 bases lay in between. The CDR3 spells CASSSYTGSTGNTIYF. As DNA, the CDR3 is TGTGCCAGCAGTTCCTATACCGGTAGCACCGGAAACACCATATATTTT.